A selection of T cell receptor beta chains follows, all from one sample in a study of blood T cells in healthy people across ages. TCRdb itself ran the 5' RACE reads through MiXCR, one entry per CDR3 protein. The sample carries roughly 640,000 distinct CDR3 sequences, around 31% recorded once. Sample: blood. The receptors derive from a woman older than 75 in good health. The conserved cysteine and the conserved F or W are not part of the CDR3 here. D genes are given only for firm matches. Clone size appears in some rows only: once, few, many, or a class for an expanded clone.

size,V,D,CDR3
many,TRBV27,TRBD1,ASSKGGQGPYEQY
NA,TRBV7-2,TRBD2,ASSLRSSGGAETQY
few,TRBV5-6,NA,ASSSPGVLAKNIQY
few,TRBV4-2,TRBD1,ASSQQPSGQGGYEQY
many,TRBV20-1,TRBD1,SARDDQSGQGGEQY
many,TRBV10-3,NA,ATGQPNQPQH
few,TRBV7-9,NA,SSSLKHEQY
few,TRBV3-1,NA,ASSQRQGISPLH
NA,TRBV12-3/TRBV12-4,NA,ASRSGRADAQY
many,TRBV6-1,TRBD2,ASSTTSGYTDTQY
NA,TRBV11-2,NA,ASSLSPGVNEQY
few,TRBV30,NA,AWKRLLNTEAF
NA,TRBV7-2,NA,ASSLNPVRDGYT
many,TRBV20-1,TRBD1,SATQGALTDTQY
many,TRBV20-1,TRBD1,SAREQGDTEAF
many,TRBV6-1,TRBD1,ASSLDRGPLNEQF
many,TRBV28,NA,ASLGFGDEQY
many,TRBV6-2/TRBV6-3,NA,ASSPHVGSYNEQF
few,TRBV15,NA,ATSRERWAPADTQY
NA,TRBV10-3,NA,AISESSQINHEQY
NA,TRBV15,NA,ATSRLGSTEAF
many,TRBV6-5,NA,ASSLAGRVVYT
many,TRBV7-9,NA,ASSPLRGASWDEQY
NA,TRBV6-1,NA,ASSPGDRETQY
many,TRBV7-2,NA,ASSFGGGDQH
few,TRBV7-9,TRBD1,ASSLDVGQGRSDTQY
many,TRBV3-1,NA,ASSPRRNNEQF
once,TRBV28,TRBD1,ATGGQAFTDTQY
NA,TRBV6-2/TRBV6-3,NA,ASSYSNRSTYEQY
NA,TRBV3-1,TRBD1,ASSQDSRGYSGYT
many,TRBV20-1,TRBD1,SARPGTGNEKLF
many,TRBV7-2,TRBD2,ASSRPGGEQY
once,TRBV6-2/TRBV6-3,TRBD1,AGSSTGTGVQH
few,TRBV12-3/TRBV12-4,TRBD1,ASRERTGWLSGANVRT
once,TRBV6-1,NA,ASRTRRTATSYNSPLH
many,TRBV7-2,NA,ASSFEHTDTQY
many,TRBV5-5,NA,ASSLLVGWNIQY
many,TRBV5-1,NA,ASSSSGQTYEQY
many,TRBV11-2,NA,ASSSPWLNTEAF
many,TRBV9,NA,ASSEGTNQETQY
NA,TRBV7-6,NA,ASSFGNVNTEAF
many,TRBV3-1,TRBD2,ASSRTSGGSSMHEQY
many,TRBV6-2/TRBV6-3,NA,ASSYFTGPSYGYT
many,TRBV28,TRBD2,ASSYPGGDEQY
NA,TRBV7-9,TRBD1,ASSPSDRGNGYT